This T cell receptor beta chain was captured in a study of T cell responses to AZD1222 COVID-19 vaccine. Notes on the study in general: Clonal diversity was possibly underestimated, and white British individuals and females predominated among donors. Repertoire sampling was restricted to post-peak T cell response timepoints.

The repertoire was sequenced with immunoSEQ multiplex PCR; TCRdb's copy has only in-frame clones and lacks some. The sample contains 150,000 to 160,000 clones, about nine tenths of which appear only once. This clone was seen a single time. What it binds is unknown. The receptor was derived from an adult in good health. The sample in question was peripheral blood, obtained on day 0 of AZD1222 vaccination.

CDR3 region: CSVEGGARVETQYF. For the CDR3, the DNA is TGCAGCGTTGAGGGGGGGGCCAGGGTGGAGACCCAGTACTTC. This sequence joins TRBV29-1 and TRBJ2-5, with D possibly TRBD2 on 7 matching bases. With 3 bases removed from V and 5 bases from J, the gap between germline ends came to 16 bases. Germline CDR1 and CDR2: SQVTM and ANQGSEA. The CDR3 runs 14 residues. Full variable domain (rest looked up from reference TRBV29-1 and TRBJ2-5): SAVISQKPSRDICQRGTSLTIQCQVDSQVTMMFWYRQQPGQSLTLIATANQGSEATYESGFVIDKFPISRPNLTFSTLTVSNMSPEDSSIYLCSVEGGARVETQYFGPGTRLLVL.